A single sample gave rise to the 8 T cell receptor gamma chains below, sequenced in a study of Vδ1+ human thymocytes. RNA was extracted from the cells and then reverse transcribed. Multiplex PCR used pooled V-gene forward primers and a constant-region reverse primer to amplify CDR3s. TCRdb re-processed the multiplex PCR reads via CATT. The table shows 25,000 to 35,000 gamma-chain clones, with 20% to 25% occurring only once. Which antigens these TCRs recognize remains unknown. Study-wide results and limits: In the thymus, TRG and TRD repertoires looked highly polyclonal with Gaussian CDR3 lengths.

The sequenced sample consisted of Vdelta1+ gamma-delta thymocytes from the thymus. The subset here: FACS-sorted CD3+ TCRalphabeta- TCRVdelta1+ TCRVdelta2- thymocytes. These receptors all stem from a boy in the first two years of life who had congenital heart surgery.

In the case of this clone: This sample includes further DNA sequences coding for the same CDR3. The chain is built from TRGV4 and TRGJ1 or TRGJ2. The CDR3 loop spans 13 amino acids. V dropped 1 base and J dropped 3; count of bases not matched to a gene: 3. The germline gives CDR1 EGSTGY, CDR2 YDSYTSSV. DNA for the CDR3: TGTGCCACCTGGGATGGACGTTATTATAAGAAACTCTTT. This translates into CATWDGRYYKKLF.

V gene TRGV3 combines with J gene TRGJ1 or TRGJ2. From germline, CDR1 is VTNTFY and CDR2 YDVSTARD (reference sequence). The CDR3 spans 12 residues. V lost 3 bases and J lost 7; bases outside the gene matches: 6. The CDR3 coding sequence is TGTGCCACCTGGGACCCGGCCTATAAGAAACTCTTT. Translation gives CATWDPAYKKLF.

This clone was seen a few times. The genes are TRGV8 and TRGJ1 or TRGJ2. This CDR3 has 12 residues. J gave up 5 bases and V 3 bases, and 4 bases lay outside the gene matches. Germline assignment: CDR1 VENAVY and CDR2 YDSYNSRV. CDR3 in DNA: TGTGCCACCTGGGATCCTGATTATAAGAAACTCTTT. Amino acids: CATWDPDYKKLF.

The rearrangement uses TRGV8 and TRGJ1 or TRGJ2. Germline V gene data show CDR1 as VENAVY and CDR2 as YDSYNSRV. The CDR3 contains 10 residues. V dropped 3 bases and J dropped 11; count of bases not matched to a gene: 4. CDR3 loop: CATWDLEKLF. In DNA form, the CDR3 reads TGTGCCACCTGGGATCTAGAGAAACTCTTT.

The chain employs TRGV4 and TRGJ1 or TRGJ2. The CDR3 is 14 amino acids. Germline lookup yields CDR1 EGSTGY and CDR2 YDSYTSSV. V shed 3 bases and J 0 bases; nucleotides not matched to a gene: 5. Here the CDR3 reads CATWDTLNYYKKLF. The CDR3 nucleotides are TGTGCCACCTGGGATACCCTGAATTATTATAAGAAACTCTTT.

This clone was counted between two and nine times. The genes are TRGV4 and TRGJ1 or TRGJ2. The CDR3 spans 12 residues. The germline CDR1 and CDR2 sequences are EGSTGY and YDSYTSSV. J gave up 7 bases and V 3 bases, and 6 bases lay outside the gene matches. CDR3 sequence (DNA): TGTGCCACCTGGGATTGTCGGTATAAGAAACTCTTT. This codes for CATWDCRYKKLF.

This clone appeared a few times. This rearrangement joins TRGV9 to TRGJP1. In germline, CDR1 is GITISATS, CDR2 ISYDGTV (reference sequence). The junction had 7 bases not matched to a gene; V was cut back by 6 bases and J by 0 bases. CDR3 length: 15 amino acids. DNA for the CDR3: TGTGCCTTGTGGCCTACGTATACCACTGGTTGGTTCAAGATATTT. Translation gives CALWPTYTTGWFKIF.

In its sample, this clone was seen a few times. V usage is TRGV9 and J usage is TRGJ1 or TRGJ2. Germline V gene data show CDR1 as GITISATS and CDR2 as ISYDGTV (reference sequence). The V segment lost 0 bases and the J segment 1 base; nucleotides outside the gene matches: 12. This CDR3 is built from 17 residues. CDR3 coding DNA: TGTGCCTTGTGGGAGGTGCCAACCGCGCAAAATTATTATAAGAAACTCTTT. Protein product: CALWEVPTAQNYYKKLF.